The 2 T cell receptor beta chains given below trace back to one sample, sequenced in a study of blood T cell repertoires in COVID-19. The protocol was immunoSEQ multiplex PCR, while the TCRdb copy is restricted to in-frame clones and leaves out a portion. The sample includes almost 90,000 clones, over 70% of them seen just once. The sample was peripheral blood. Receptors originate from a man at least 80 years old with acute or convalescent COVID-19.

The chain joins TRBV7-9 to TRBJ2-7; no clear D gene. The CDR3 is 12 residues long. CDR1 and CDR2 from the germline V gene are SEHNR and FQNEAQ (reference sequence). V was clipped by 5 bases and J by 2 bases, with 7 bases between them. The CDR3 sequence is CASSIQTYEQYF. For the CDR3, the DNA is TGTGCCAGCAGCATACAGACCTACGAGCAGTACTTC. Full variable domain (remainder filled in from reference TRBV7-9 and TRBJ2-7): DTGVSQNPRHKITKRGQNVTFRCDPISEHNRLYWYRQTLGQGPEFLTYFQNEAQLEKSRLLSDRFSAERPKGSFSTLEIQRTEQGDSAMYLCASSIQTYEQYFGPGTRLTVT.

This sequence joins TRBV12-3 or TRBV12-4 and TRBJ2-1; D uncertain. The germline V and J ends were trimmed by 2 bases and 4 bases, with 6 bases remaining between them. The CDR3 contains 13 residues. The CDR3 here is CASSLTGYNEQFF. The DNA for the CDR3 is TGTGCCAGCAGTTTAACTGGTTACAATGAGCAGTTCTTC.